A selection of T cell receptor beta chains follows, all from one sample in a study of shared clonotypes between healthy human individuals. The table came from immunoSEQ multiplex PCR; TCRdb's copy has only in-frame clones and leaves some out. The sample shows 1.5 million to 2.5 million clones, 85% to 95% of them seen only once. The sequenced material came from naive CD8+ T cells sorted from blood. The receptors stem from a man between 18 and 29 years old in good health. CDR3s include the opening cysteine and the closing phenylalanine or tryptophan. Fields, in order: J gene, clone size, D gene, V gene, CDR3 DNA, CDR3 protein. A D gene is named only where the DNA matches it firmly. Size tells how often a clone was seen (once, few, many) or the class of an expanded clone, and some rows leave it out.

TRBJ2-1	once	TRBD2	TRBV19	TGTGCCAGTAGCCGACGACTAGCGGGACTCGATGAGCAGTTCTTC	CASSRRLAGLDEQFF
TRBJ2-1	once	.	TRBV4-1	TGCGCCAGCAGTGGAGGGCTTGACAATGAGCAGTTCTTC	CASSGGLDNEQFF
TRBJ2-5	few	.	TRBV11-2	TGTGCCAGCAGCTTAGATGGAGAGACCCAGTACTTC	CASSLDGETQYF
TRBJ2-5	.	TRBD2	TRBV4-3	TGCGCCAGCAGCCAGGTGCTTTCTCCGGGACTAGCGGGAGGGCCCGGTCAGGAGACCCAGTACTTC	CASSQVLSPGLAGGPGQETQYF
TRBJ2-1	.	TRBD2	TRBV9	TGTGCCAGCAGCGCTAGCGGGGGTGGCAATGAGCAGTTCTTC	CASSASGGGNEQFF
TRBJ2-5	.	TRBD1	TRBV30	TGTGCCTGGAGTGCGGGGACAGGAATGTACTTC	CAWSAGTGMYF
TRBJ1-1	.	.	TRBV12-5	TGTGCTAGTGGTTTGGTAACGGGAACTGAAGCTTTCTTT	CASGLVTGTEAFF
TRBJ2-7	.	TRBD1	TRBV18	TGTGCCAGCTCACCCGGACAGGGGGTGGACGAGCAGTACTTC	CASSPGQGVDEQYF
TRBJ2-1	.	.	TRBV5-4	TGTGCCAGCAGCCTAGGACAGGGAGGGAATGAGCAGTTCTTC	CASSLGQGGNEQFF
TRBJ2-7	.	.	TRBV5-5	TGTGCCAGCAGCTTCGGTCGAGGGGTTCATTCCTACGAGCAGTACTTC	CASSFGRGVHSYEQYF
TRBJ2-1	.	.	TRBV5-4	TGTGCCAGCAGCTTGGATGGTAGCTACAATGAGCAGTTCTTC	CASSLDGSYNEQFF
TRBJ1-6	.	.	TRBV6-1	TGTGCCAGCAGTGACCCAGGGAGCTCCTATAATTCACCCCTCCACTTT	CASSDPGSSYNSPLHF
TRBJ2-7	.	.	TRBV30	TGTGCCTGGAGCCCTTGGCAGGCCCAAGGACAAAAATCCTACGAGCAGTACTTC	CAWSPWQAQGQKSYEQYF
TRBJ2-7	few	.	TRBV2	TGTGCCAGCAGTGAGGGGGACTTCTACGAGCAGTACTTC	CASSEGDFYEQYF
TRBJ2-1	.	.	TRBV7-6	TGTGCCAGCAGCCCTTGGTCAGACTACAATGAGCAGTTCTTC	CASSPWSDYNEQFF
TRBJ2-3	.	.	TRBV10-1	TGCGCCAGCAGCCTCGGACAGTATCAAACGCAGTATTTT	CASSLGQYQTQYF